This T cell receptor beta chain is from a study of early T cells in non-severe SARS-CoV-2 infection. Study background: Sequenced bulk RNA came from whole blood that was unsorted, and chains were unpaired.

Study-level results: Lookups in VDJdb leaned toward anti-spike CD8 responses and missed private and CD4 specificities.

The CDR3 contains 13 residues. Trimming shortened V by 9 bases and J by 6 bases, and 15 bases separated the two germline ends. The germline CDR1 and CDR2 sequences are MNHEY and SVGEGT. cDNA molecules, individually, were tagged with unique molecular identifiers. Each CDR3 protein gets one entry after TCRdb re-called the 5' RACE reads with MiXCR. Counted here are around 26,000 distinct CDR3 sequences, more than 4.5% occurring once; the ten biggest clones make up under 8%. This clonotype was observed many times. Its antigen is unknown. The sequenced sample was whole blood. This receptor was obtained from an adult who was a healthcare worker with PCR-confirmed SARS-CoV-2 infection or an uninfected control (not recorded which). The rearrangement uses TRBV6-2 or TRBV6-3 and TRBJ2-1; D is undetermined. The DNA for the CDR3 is TGTGCCAGACACCACGGCTACCCCAATGAGCAGTTCTTC. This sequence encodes CARHHGYPNEQFF.